This T cell receptor (beta chain) was documented in a study of T cell responses to AZD1222 COVID-19 vaccine. Germline V gene data show CDR1 as SQVTM and CDR2 as ANQGSEA. The CDR3 totals 11 residues. The method was immunoSEQ multiplex PCR; TCRdb's version includes in-frame clones alone and lacks a portion of them. The data show about 63,000 clones, over 75% seen once. Findings and limits, study-wide: Repertoire sampling was restricted to post-peak T cell response timepoints. Most donors were white British and more were female, and clonal diversity was possibly underestimated. Spike-wide coverage was observed for vaccine-associated CD4 TCRs, with dominant responses at 160-218 and 743-854. Spike-specific TCR repertoires showed rising breadth and depth after two AZD1222 doses.

This clone occurred once. The antigen remains undetermined. This receptor was obtained from an adult in good health. The chain is built from TRBV29-1 and TRBJ1-1; no clear D. The source material was peripheral blood, sampled on day 0 of AZD1222 vaccination. CDR3 nucleotide sequence: TGCAGGGCCTCGATTGAAGGAAAAGTTTTCTTT. This sequence encodes CRASIEGKVFF.